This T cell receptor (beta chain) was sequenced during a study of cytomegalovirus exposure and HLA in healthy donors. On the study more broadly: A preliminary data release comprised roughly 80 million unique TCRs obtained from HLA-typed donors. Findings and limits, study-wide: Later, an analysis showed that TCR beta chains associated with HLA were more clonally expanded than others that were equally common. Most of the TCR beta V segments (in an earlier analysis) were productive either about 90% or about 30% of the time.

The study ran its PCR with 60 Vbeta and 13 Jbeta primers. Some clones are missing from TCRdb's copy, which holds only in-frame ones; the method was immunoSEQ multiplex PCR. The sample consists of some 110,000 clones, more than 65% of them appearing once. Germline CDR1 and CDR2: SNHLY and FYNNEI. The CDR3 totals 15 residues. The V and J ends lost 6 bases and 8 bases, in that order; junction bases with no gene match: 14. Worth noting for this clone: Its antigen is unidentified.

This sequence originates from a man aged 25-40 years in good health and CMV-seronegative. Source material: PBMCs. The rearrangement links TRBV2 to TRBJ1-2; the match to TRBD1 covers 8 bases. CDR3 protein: CASRRPDGQGEGYTF. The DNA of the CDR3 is TGTGCCAGCAGGCGACCCGATGGACAGGGAGAAGGCTACACCTTC.